This paragraph reports one TCR beta chain. These data belong to a study of OX40 agonist ivuxolimab in advanced cancers. As for the study in general: Those treated in dose escalation had hepatocellular carcinoma, melanoma, renal cell cancer or head and neck cancer.

The V end lost 2 bases, the J end lost 5 bases, and 24 bases lay between the germline ends. CDR3 length equals 18 residues. Germline V lookup: CDR1 SGHTA, CDR2 FQGNSA. Libraries were prepared by immunoSEQ multiplex PCR; TCRdb keeps only in-frame clonotypes and omits some of them. This sample carries roughly 80,000 clones, 85% to 95% of them seen once, and the ten largest clones take roughly 0.69%. The sample here was CD4+ or CD8+ T cells sorted from blood, taken in a trial of the OX40 agonist ivuxolimab. This clonotype was sampled from an adult with an advanced solid tumor such as melanoma, head and neck, liver or kidney cancer. The gene calls are TRBV7-2 and TRBJ2-5; unclear D gene. CDR3 sequence: CASSLRYPSGPLGETQYF. DNA of the CDR3: TGTGCCAGCAGCTTAAGATACCCTTCCGGACCATTGGGCGAGACCCAGTACTTC.